This TCR beta chain came from a study of prognosis after radiotherapy for stage I lung cancer. This clonotype is categorized as medium-sized. The TCR beta CDR3 region was amplified from genomic DNA, with two rounds of multiplex PCR being used for the amplification. First-round PCR, the initial amplification, used primers specific to each TRBV and TRBJ gene. TCRdb re-derived calls from the multiplex PCR reads in MiXCR, one entry per CDR3 protein. The sample lists 15,000 to 25,000 distinct CDR3 sequences, approximately 26% seen once, with 20% to 25% in the top ten. The length of the CDR3 is 20 residues. Germline values: CDR1 MDHEN, CDR2 SYDVKM. V shed 6 bases and J 0 bases; nucleotides not matched to a gene: 17.

The TCR comes from a donor aged 50 or older with non-small cell lung cancer. Specimen: PBMCs, collected before or after stereotactic body radiation therapy (not recorded which). The V gene is TRBV28, the J gene TRBJ2-1; 10 nucleotides match TRBD1. This CDR3 reads CASRRPGTGVLQDSYNEQFF. CDR3 bases: TGTGCCAGCAGACGTCCCGGGACAGGGGTTCTCCAAGACTCCTACAATGAGCAGTTCTTC.